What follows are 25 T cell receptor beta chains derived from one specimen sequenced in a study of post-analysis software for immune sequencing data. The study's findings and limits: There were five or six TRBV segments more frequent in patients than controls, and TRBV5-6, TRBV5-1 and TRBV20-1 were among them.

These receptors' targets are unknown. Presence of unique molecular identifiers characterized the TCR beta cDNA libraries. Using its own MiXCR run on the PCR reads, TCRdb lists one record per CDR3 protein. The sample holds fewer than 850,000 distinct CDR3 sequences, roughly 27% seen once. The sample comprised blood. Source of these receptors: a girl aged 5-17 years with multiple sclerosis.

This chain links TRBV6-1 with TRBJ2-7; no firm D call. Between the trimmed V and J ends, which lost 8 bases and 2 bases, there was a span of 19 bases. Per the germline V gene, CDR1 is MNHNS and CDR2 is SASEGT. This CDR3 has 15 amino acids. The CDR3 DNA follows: TGTGCCAGCGGGCCAGACACCTCAATCCCCTACGAGCAGTACTTC. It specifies CASGPDTSIPYEQYF.

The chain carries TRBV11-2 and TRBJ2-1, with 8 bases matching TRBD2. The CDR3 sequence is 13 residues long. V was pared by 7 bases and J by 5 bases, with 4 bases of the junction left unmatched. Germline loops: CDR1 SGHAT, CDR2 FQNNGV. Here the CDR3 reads CASIPGGHNEQFF. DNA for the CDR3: TGTGCCAGCATCCCGGGGGGGCACAATGAGCAGTTCTTC.

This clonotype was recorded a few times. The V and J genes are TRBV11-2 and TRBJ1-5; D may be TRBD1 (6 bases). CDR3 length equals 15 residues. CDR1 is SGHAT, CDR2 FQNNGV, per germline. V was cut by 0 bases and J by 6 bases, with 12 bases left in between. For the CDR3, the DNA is TGTGCCAGCAGCTTAGATATGGGGGGCGGTCAGCCCCAGCATTTT. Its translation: CASSLDMGGGQPQHF.

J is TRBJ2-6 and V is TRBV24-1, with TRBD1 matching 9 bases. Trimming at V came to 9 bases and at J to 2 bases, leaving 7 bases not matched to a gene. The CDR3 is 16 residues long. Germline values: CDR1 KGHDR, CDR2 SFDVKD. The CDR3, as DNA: TGTGCCACCGGGGGACAGGGAACTACTGGGGCCAACGTCCTGACTTTC. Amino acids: CATGGQGTTGANVLTF.

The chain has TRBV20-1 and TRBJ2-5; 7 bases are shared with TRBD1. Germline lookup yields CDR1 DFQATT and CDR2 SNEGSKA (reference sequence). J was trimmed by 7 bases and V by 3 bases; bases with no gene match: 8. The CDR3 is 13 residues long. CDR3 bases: TGCAGTGCTAGTGTCGTGGCAGGGGGGACCCAGTACTTC. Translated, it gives CSASVVAGGTQYF.

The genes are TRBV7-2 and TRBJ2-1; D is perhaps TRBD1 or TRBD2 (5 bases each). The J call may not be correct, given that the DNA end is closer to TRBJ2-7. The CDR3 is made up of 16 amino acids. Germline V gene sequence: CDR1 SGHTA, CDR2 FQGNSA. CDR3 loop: CASSFYTTGAYNEQYF. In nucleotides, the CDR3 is TGTGCCAGCAGCTTTTATACTACCGGGGCCTACAATGAGCAGTACTTC.

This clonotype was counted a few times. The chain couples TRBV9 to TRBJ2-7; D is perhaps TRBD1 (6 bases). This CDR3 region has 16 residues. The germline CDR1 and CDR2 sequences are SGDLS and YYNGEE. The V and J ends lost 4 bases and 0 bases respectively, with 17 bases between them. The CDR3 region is CASSFNRESSSYEQYF. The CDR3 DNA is TGTGCCAGCAGCTTTAACAGGGAAAGCAGCTCCTACGAGCAGTACTTC.

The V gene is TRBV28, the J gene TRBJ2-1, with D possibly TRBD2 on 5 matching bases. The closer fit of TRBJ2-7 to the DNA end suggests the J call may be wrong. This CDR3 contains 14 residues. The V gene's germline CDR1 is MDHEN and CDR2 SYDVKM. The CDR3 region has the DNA TGTGCCAGCAGTCCCTCGGGGTCCTACAATGAGCAGTACTTC. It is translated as CASSPSGSYNEQYF.

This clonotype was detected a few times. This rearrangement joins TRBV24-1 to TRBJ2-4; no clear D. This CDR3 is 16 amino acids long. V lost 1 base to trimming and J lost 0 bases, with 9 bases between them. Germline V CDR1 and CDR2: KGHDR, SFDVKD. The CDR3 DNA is TGTGCCACCAGTGATTTAATCGCCTTAGCCAAAAACATTCAGTACTTC. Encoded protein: CATSDLIALAKNIQYF.

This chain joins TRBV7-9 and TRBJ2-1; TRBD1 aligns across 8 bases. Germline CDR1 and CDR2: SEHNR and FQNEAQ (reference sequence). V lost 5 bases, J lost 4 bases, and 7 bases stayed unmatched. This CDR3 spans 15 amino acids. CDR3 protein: CASSPGDRSYNEQFF. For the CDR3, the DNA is TGTGCCAGCAGCCCCGGGGACAGGTCTTACAATGAGCAGTTCTTC.

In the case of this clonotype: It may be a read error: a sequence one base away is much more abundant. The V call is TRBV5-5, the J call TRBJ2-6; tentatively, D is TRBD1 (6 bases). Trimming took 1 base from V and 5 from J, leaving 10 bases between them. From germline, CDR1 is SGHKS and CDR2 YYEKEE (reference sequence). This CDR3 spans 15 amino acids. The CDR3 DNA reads TGTGCCAGCAGCTTGTACAGGGCTAGGGCCAACGTCCTGACTTTC. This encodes CASSLYRARANVLTF.

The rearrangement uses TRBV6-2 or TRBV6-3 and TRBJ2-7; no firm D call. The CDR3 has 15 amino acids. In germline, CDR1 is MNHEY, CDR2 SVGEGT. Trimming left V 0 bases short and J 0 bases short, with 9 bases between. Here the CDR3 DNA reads TGTGCCAGCAGTTACTCGAGAGCCTTCTCCTACGAGCAGTACTTC. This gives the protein CASSYSRAFSYEQYF.

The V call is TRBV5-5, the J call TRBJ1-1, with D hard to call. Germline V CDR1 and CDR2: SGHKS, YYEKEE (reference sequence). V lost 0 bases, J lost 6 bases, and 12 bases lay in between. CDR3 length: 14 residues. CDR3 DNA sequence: TGTGCCAGCAGCTTGGTGGCGTCGGGATCTGAAGCTTTCTTT. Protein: CASSLVASGSEAFF.

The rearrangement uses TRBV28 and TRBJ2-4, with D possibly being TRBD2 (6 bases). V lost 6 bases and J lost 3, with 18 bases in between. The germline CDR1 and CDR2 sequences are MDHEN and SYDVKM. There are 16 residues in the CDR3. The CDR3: CASRRPAGNDKNIQYF. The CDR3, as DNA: TGTGCCAGCAGACGCCCGGCGGGGAATGACAAAAACATTCAGTACTTC.

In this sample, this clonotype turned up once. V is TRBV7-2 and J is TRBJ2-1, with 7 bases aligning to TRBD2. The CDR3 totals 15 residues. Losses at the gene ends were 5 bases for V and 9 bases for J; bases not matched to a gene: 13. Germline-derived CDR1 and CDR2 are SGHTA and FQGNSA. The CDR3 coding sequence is TGTGCCAGCAGCGCGCGGACTAGAAACCGGGGTGAGCAGTTCTTC. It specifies CASSARTRNRGEQFF.

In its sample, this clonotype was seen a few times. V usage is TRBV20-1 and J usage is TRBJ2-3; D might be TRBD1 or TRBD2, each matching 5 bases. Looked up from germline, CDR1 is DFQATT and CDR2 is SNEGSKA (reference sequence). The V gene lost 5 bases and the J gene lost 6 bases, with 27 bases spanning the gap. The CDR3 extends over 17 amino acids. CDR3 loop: CSAGDRPREAAVDTQYF. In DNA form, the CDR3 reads TGCAGTGCTGGGGACCGCCCGCGAGAGGCGGCAGTGGATACGCAGTATTTT.

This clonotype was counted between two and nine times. The CDR3 DNA sequence: TGTGCCAGCAGCCCGACGGACAGTTCCAATGAAAAACTGTTTTTT. It codes for CASSPTDSSNEKLFF. The chain employs TRBV7-8 and TRBJ1-4, with D perhaps matching TRBD1 (6 bases). V was cut by 5 bases and J by 5 bases, with 15 bases left in between. The CDR3 consists of 15 residues. CDR1 and CDR2 (germline): SGHVS, FQNEAQ.

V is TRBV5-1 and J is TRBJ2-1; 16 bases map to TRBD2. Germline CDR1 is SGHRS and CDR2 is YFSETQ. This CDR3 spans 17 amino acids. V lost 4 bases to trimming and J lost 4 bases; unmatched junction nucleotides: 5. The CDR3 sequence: CASSGGTSGRVYNEQFF. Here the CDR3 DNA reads TGCGCCAGCAGCGGCGGGACTAGCGGGAGGGTTTACAATGAGCAGTTCTTC.

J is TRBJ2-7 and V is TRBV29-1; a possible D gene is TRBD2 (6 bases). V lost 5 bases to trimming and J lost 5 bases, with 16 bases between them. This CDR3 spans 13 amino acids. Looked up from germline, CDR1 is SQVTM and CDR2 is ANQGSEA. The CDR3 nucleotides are TGCAGCGTTTACTTACCGGGAGCGGACGAGCAGTACTTC. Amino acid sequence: CSVYLPGADEQYF.

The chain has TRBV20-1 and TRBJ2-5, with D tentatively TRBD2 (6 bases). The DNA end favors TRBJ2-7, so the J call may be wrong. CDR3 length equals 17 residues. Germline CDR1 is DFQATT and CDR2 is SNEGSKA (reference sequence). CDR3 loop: CSARDLGGGSLTYEQYF. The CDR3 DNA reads TGCAGTGCTAGAGATCTCGGGGGTGGTAGCCTTACCTACGAGCAGTACTTC.

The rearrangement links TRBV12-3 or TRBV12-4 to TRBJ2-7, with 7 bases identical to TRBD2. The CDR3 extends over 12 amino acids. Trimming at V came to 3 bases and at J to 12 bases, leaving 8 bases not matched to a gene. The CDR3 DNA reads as TGTGCCAGCAGTTTCCAGGGAGGGACCCGGTACTTC. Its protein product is CASSFQGGTRYF.

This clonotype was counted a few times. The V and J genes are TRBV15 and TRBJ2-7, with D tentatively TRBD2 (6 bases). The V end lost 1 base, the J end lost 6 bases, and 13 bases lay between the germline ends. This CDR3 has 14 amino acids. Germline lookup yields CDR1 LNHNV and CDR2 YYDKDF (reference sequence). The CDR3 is CATSRASVRGEQYF. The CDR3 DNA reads TGTGCCACCAGCAGAGCTAGCGTACGAGGCGAGCAGTACTTC.

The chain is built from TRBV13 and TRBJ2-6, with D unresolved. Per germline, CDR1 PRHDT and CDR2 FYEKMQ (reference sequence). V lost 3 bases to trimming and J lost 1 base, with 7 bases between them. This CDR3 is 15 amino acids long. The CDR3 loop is CASSFRLSGANVLTF. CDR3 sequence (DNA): TGTGCCAGCAGCTTTCGGCTGTCTGGGGCCAACGTCCTGACTTTC.

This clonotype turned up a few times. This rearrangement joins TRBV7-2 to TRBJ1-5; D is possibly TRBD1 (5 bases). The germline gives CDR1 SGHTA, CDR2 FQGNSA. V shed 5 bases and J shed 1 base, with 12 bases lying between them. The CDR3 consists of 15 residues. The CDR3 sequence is CASSAQGLSNQPQHF. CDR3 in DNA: TGTGCCAGCAGCGCGCAGGGTCTAAGCAATCAGCCCCAGCATTTT.

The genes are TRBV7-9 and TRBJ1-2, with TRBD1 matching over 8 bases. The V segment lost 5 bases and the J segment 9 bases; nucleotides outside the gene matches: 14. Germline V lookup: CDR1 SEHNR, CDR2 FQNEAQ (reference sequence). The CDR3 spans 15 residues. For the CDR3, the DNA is TGTGCCAGCAGCCCTTCGGACAGGGACCTTTTGAGCTACACCTTC. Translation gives CASSPSDRDLLSYTF. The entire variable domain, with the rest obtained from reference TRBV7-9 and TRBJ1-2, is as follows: DTGVSQNPRHKITKRGQNVTFRCDPISEHNRLYWYRQTLGQGPEFLTYFQNEAQLEKSRLLSDRFSAERPKGSFSTLEIQRTEQGDSAMYLCASSPSDRDLLSYTFGSGTRLTVV.